A single T cell receptor (beta chain) is shown here with its context. Its antigen is unidentified. Using immunoSEQ multiplex PCR, the repertoire was profiled, and TCRdb retains in-frame clones only, with some absent. The sample records about 220,000 clones, about 89% being singletons. The data were taken from a study of cytomegalovirus exposure and HLA in healthy donors. The study, taken as a whole, reports: For most TCR sequences rarity was the rule, although some public TCRs occurred in many donors.

The CDR3 is 15 residues long. Losses at the gene ends were 4 bases for V and 6 bases for J; bases not matched to a gene: 10. Germline CDR1 SGHRS, CDR2 YFSETQ. The donors were members of the validation cohort comprising some 120 subjects, separate from the roughly 670-subject first cohort. The clonotype comes from a woman in her late teens or twenties in good health and CMV-seronegative. This sequence joins TRBV5-1 and TRBJ1-2; TRBD1 matches at 9 bases. The specimen was PBMCs. For the CDR3, the DNA is TGCGCCAGCAGCACCCCGGGACAGGGCCTTGATGGCTACACCTTC. This encodes CASSTPGQGLDGYTF.